This T cell receptor (beta chain) was recovered during a study of early T cells in non-severe SARS-CoV-2 infection. The wider study: Chains from this unsorted whole-blood bulk RNA could not be paired. Study results and limitations: Clonotype matching in VDJdb favored anti-spike CD8 responses and did not capture private and CD4 specificities.

The table lists this clonotype with many counts. Its antigen is as yet unknown. Individual cDNA molecules received unique molecular identifiers during library preparation. Using its own MiXCR run on the 5' RACE reads, TCRdb lists one record per CDR3 protein. The table lists around 81,000 distinct CDR3 sequences, around 14% of them singletons, with roughly 11% in the top ten. The CDR3 covers 13 residues. In germline, CDR1 is SNHLY, CDR2 FYNNEI. J lost 5 bases, V lost 7 bases, and 7 bases had no gene match. The chain employs TRBV2 and TRBJ1-1, with 7 bases that match TRBD1. What was sequenced was whole blood. This receptor was identified in an adult who was a healthcare worker with PCR-confirmed SARS-CoV-2 infection or an uninfected control (not recorded which). The CDR3 spells CASIEYRGTEAFF. The CDR3 DNA reads as TGTGCCAGCATCGAATACAGGGGAACTGAAGCTTTCTTT.